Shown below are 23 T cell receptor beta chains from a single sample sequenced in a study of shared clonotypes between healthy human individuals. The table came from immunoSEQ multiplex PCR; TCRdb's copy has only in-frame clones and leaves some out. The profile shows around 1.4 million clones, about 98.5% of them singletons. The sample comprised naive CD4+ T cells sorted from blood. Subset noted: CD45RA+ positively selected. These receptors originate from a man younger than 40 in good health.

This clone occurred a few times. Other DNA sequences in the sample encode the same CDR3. CDR3 sequence: CASSYSGANVLTF. As DNA, the CDR3 is TGTGCCAGCAGTTACTCTGGGGCCAACGTCCTGACTTTC. V gene TRBV6-5 combines with J gene TRBJ2-6; D unclear. Per the germline V gene, CDR1 is MNHEY and CDR2 is SVGAGI. The CDR3 totals 13 residues. The V and J ends lost 0 bases and 3 bases respectively, with 0 bases between them.

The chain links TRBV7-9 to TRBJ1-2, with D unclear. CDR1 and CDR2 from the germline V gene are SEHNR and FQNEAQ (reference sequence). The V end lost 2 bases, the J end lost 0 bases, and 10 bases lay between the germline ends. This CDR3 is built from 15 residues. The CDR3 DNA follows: TGTGCCAGCAGCTTAATGGCTTTTGCTAACTATGGCTACACCTTC. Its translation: CASSLMAFANYGYTF.

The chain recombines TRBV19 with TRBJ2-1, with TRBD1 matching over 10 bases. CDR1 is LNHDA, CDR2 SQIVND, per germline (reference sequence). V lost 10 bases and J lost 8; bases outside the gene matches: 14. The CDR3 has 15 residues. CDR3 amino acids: CATRPGQGPRDEQFF. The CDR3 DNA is TGTGCCACCAGACCGGGACAGGGGCCCCGTGATGAGCAGTTCTTC.

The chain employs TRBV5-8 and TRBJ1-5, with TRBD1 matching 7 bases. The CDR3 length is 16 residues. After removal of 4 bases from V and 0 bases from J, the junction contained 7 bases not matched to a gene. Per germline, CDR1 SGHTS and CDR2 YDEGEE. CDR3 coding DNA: TGTGCCAGCAGCAAGGGGGACAGTTATAGCAATCAGCCCCAGCATTTT. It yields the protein CASSKGDSYSNQPQHF. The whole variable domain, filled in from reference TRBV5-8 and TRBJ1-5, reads EAGVTQSPTHLIKTRGQQATLRCSPISGHTSVYWYQQALGLGLQFLLWYDEGEERNRGNFPPRFSGRQFPNYSSELNVNALELEDSALYLCASSKGDSYSNQPQHFGDGTRLSIL.

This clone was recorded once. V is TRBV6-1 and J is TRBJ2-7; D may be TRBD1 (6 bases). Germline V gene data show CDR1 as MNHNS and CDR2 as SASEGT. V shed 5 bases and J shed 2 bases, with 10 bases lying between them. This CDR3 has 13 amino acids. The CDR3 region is CASSRTEPYEQYF. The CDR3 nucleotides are TGTGCCAGCAGTCGGACAGAACCCTACGAGCAGTACTTC.

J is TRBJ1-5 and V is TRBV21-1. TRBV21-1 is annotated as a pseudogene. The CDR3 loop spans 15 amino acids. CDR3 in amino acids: CASSNSLWSNQPQHF. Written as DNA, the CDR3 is TGTGCCAGCAGCAACTCTTTATGGAGCAATCAGCCCCAGCATTTT.

In DNA, the CDR3 is TGCAGCGTTACGTCAGGGGGGGACACTGAAGCTTTCTTT. Protein product: CSVTSGGDTEAFF. The V and J genes are TRBV29-1 and TRBJ1-1; 7 nucleotides line up with TRBD1. CDR3 length: 13 amino acids. The V gene's germline CDR1 is SQVTM and CDR2 ANQGSEA. V dropped 5 bases and J dropped 3; count of bases not matched to a gene: 6.

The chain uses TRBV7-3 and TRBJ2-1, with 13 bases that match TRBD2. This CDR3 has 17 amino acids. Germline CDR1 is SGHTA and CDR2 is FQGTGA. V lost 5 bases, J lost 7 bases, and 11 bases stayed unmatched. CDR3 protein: CASSPEGLAGEGNEQFF. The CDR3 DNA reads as TGTGCCAGCAGCCCTGAAGGACTAGCGGGAGAGGGTAATGAGCAGTTCTTC.

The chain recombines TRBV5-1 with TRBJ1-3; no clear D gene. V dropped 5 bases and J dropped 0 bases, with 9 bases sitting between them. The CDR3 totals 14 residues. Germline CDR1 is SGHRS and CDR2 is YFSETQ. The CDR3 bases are TGCGCCAGCAGGTCTACCCTCTCTGGAAACACCATATATTTT. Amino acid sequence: CASRSTLSGNTIYF.

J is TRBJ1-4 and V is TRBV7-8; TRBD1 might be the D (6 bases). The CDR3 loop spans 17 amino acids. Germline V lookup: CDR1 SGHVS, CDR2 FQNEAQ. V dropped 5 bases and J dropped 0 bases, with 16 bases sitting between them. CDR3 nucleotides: TGTGCCAGCAGCAGCGGACAGCTCCTTGCAACTAATGAAAAACTGTTTTTT. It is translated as CASSSGQLLATNEKLFF.

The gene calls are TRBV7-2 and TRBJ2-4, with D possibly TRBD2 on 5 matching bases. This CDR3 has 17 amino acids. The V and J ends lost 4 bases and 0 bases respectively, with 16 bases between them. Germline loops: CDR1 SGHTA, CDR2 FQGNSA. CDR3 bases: TGTGCCAGCAGCTCCGACTTTGCGGGCGTAGCCAAAAACATTCAGTACTTC. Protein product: CASSSDFAGVAKNIQYF.

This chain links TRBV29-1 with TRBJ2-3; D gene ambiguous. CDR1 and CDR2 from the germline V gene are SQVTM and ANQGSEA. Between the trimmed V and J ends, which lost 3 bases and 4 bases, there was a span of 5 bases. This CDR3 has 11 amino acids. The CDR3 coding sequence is TGCAGCGTTGATAGTCCAGATACGCAGTATTTT. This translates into CSVDSPDTQYF.

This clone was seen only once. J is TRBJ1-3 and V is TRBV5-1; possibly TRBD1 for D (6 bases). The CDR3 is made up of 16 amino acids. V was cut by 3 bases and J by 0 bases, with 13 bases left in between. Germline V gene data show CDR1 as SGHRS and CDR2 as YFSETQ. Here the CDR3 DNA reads TGCGCCAGCAGCTCCAGGGGTGGGACCTCTGGAAACACCATATATTTT. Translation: CASSSRGGTSGNTIYF. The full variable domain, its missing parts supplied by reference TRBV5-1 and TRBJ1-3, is KAGVTQTPRYLIKTRGQQVTLSCSPISGHRSVSWYQQTPGQGLQFLFEYFSETQRNKGNFPGRFSGRQFSNSRSEMNVSTLELGDSALYLCASSSRGGTSGNTIYFGEGSWLTVV.

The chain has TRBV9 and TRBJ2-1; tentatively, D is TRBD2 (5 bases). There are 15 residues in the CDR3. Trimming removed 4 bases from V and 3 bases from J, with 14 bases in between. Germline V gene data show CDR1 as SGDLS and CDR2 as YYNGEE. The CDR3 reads CASSQSQRSYNEQFF. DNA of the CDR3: TGTGCCAGCAGCCAATCCCAGCGGAGCTACAATGAGCAGTTCTTC.

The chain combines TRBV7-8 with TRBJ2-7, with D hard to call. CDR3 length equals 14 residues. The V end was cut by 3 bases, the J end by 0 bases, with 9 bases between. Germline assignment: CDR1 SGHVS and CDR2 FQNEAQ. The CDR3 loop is CASSFMYNSYEQYF. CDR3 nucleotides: TGTGCCAGCAGCTTCATGTACAACTCCTACGAGCAGTACTTC. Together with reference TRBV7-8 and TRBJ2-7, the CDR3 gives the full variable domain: GAGVSQSPRYKVAKRGQDVALRCDPISGHVSLFWYQQALGQGPEFLTYFQNEAQLDKSGLPSDRFFAERPEGSVSTLKIQRTQQEDSAVYLCASSFMYNSYEQYFGPGTRLTVT.

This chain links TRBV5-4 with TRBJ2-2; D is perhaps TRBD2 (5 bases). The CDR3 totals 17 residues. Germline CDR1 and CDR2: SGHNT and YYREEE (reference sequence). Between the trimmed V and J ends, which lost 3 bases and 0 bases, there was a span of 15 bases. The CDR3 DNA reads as TGTGCCAGCAGCTCCCGCCGCGACTACCCGAACACCGGGGAGCTGTTTTTT. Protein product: CASSSRRDYPNTGELFF.

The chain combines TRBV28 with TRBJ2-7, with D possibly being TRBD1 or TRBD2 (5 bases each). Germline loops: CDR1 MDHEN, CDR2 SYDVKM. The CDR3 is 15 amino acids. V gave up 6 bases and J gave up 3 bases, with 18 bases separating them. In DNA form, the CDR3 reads TGTGCCAGCAGATACCGAGGGACGTCGAACTACGAGCAGTACTTC. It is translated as CASRYRGTSNYEQYF.

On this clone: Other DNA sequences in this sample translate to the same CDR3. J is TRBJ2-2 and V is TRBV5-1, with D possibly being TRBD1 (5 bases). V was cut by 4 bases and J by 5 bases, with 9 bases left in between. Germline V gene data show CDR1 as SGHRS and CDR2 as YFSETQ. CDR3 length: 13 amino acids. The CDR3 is CASSQGSTGELFF. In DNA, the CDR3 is TGCGCCAGCAGCCAGGGTTCTACCGGGGAGCTGTTTTTT.

CDR3 sequence: CASTTIDRLRAEAFF. The CDR3 coding sequence is TGTGCCAGCACCACGATCGACAGACTAAGGGCTGAAGCTTTCTTT. The chain carries TRBV5-4 and TRBJ1-1; D is perhaps TRBD1 (5 bases). The germline gives CDR1 SGHNT, CDR2 YYREEE (reference sequence). Trimming removed 6 bases at V and 6 bases at J, with 21 bases between. The CDR3 sequence is 15 residues long.

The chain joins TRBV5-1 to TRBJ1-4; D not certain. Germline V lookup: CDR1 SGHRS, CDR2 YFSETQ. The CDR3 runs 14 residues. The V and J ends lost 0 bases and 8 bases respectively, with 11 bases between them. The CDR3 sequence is CASSLEPAEEKLFF. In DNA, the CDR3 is TGCGCCAGCAGCTTGGAGCCGGCGGAGGAAAAACTGTTTTTT. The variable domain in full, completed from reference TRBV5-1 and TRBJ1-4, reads KAGVTQTPRYLIKTRGQQVTLSCSPISGHRSVSWYQQTPGQGLQFLFEYFSETQRNKGNFPGRFSGRQFSNSRSEMNVSTLELGDSALYLCASSLEPAEEKLFFGSGTQLSVL.

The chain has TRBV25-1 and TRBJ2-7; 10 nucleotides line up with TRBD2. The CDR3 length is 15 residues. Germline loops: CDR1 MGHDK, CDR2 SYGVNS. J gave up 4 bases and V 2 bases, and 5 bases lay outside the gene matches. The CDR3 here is CASSERSGRGYEQYF. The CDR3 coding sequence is TGTGCCAGCAGTGAAAGGAGCGGGAGGGGGTACGAGCAGTACTTC.

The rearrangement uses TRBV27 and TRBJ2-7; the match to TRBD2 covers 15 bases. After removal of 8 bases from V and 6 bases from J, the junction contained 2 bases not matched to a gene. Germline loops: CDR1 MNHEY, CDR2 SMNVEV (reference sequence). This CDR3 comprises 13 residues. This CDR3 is CASGLAGGPEQYF. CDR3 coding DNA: TGTGCCAGCGGACTAGCGGGAGGGCCCGAGCAGTACTTC.

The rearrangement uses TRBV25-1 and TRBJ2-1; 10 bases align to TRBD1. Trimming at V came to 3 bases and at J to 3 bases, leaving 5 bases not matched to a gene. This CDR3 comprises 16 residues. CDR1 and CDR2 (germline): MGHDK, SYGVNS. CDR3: CASSDGQGVIYNEQFF. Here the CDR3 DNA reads TGTGCCAGCAGTGACGGACAGGGGGTCATCTACAATGAGCAGTTCTTC.